Listed here are 30 T cell receptor beta chains from one sample, sequenced in a study of T cells in Graves' hyperthyroidism and ophthalmopathy. Amplification of TCR beta CDR3 regions used RNA as the template. Initially, a first-round RT-PCR of the TCR CDR3 employed the HTBI primer set. TCRdb processed the multiplex PCR reads anew with MiXCR; each CDR3 protein has one entry. Here the sample spans 640,000 or so distinct CDR3 sequences, roughly 15% being singletons. Material: blood. These receptors were collected from a woman in her 40s with Graves' ophthalmopathy.

This clonotype was counted at least ten times. The J gene is TRBJ2-7, the V gene TRBV6-1, with D tentatively TRBD1 (6 bases). Germline loops: CDR1 MNHNS, CDR2 SASEGT. This CDR3 region has 15 residues. V was trimmed by 0 bases and J by 3 bases, leaving 12 bases between them. CDR3 coding DNA: TGTGCCAGCAGTGAAGCGGACAGCAGGGTCTACGAGCAGTACTTC. Translating it yields CASSEADSRVYEQYF.

The chain couples TRBV3-1 to TRBJ1-1; 10 positions match TRBD1. V shed 4 bases, J shed 7 bases, and the junction held 6 bases outside the gene matches. CDR1 and CDR2 (germline): LGHDT, YNNKEL (reference sequence). CDR3 length equals 14 residues. CDR3 in amino acids: CASSLGTGVREAFF. DNA of the CDR3: TGTGCCAGCAGCCTTGGGACAGGGGTCCGTGAAGCTTTCTTT.

Ten or more counts support this clonotype. V gene TRBV6-5 combines with J gene TRBJ2-7, with 9 bases lining up with TRBD2. The germline gives CDR1 MNHEY, CDR2 SVGAGI. The V and J ends lost 4 bases and 3 bases, in that order; junction bases with no gene match: 4. The CDR3 has 14 amino acids. The CDR3 DNA is TGTGCCAGCAGTTTGCTAGCGGGGAACTACGAGCAGTACTTC. Its protein product is CASSLLAGNYEQYF.

The sample holds a few counts of this clonotype. This chain connects TRBV19 to TRBJ1-4; D unresolved. Germline CDR1 LNHDA, CDR2 SQIVND (reference sequence). The CDR3 is 11 amino acids. V lost 9 bases and J lost 8, with 10 bases in between. The CDR3 sequence: CASEIREKLFF. CDR3 DNA sequence: TGTGCCAGCGAAATTCGGGAAAAACTGTTTTTT.

This clonotype was found many times. J is TRBJ1-2 and V is TRBV12-5; no clear D. Between the trimmed V and J ends, which lost 2 bases and 8 bases, there was a span of 9 bases. The CDR3 contains 12 residues. Germline V CDR1 and CDR2: LGHNT, FRNRAP. The CDR3 protein is CASGLPGRGYTF. The CDR3 nucleotides are TGTGCTAGTGGTTTGCCAGGTCGGGGCTACACCTTC.

This clonotype has at least ten counts. This chain joins TRBV27 and TRBJ1-2, with D maybe TRBD1 (6 bases). This CDR3 is built from 15 residues. Germline loops: CDR1 MNHEY, CDR2 SMNVEV (reference sequence). V was cut by 5 bases and J by 5 bases, with 18 bases left in between. The CDR3 region is CASSDPGQPPYGYTF. The CDR3 DNA reads TGTGCCAGCAGTGATCCGGGACAACCTCCTTATGGCTACACCTTC.

This clonotype was detected ten times or more. The V call is TRBV5-1, the J call TRBJ2-5; TRBD1 might be the D (8 bases). Looked up from germline, CDR1 is SGHRS and CDR2 is YFSETQ. Deletions cut 4 bases from V and 4 bases from J, with 14 bases between. The CDR3 extends over 14 amino acids. The CDR3 reads CASSVQGEGETQYF. The CDR3 bases are TGCGCCAGCAGCGTACAGGGGGAGGGAGAGACCCAGTACTTC.

This clonotype was picked up a small number of times. The rearrangement links TRBV9 to TRBJ2-5, with 7 bases lining up with TRBD1. V shed 3 bases and J 1 base; nucleotides not matched to a gene: 3. The V gene's germline CDR1 is SGDLS and CDR2 YYNGEE. The CDR3 covers 14 residues. CDR3 coding DNA: TGTGCCAGCAGCGGCCGGGACAGCCAAGAGACCCAGTACTTC. This gives the protein CASSGRDSQETQYF.

This clonotype was recorded a few times. The rearrangement joins TRBV4-2 to TRBJ2-7, with D perhaps TRBD2 (5 bases). CDR1 and CDR2 from the germline V gene are LGHNA and YNFKEQ. The germline V and J ends were trimmed by 2 bases and 1 base, with 15 bases remaining between them. CDR3 length equals 16 residues. The CDR3 nucleotides read TGTGCCAGCAGCCAAAGCAGAGGGAGCCCTTCCTACGAGCAGTACTTC. Translating gives CASSQSRGSPSYEQYF.

This clonotype occurred many times. V and J are TRBV6-5 and TRBJ1-1; possible D gene TRBD1, 5 bases. V was cut by 10 bases and J by 6 bases, with 18 bases left in between. The CDR3 is made up of 13 amino acids. CDR1 and CDR2 from the germline V gene are MNHEY and SVGAGI. The CDR3 here is CATPKRGAPEAFF. The CDR3 DNA is TGTGCCACCCCTAAGAGAGGGGCCCCTGAAGCTTTCTTT.

The CDR3 DNA is TGTGCCAGCAGTTACGAAGGGGGAACTAACTATGGCTACACCTTC. Encoded protein: CASSYEGGTNYGYTF. The chain recombines TRBV6-2 or TRBV6-3 with TRBJ1-2; D possibly corresponds to TRBD1 (6 bases). Germline assignment: CDR1 MNHEY and CDR2 SVGEGT. The CDR3 has 15 amino acids. V was cut by 2 bases and J by 0 bases, with 10 bases left in between.

There are many counts of this clonotype. This chain joins TRBV19 and TRBJ2-2; no clear D gene. CDR3 length equals 15 residues. Germline CDR1 reads LNHDA; CDR2 reads SQIVND (reference sequence). Trimming cost V 5 bases and J 6 bases, with 16 bases left between them. The chain's CDR3 is CASSYPMSPPGELFF. The CDR3, as DNA: TGTGCCAGTAGTTATCCAATGTCTCCTCCCGGGGAGCTGTTTTTT.

This clonotype was detected ten times or more. The rearrangement joins TRBV6-1 to TRBJ2-5; 9 bases align to TRBD1. The germline CDR1 and CDR2 sequences are MNHNS and SASEGT. The J segment lost 4 bases and the V segment lost 6 bases, leaving 0 bases of the junction unmatched. The CDR3 consists of 12 residues. CDR3 sequence reads: CASRQGAETQYF. The CDR3 DNA follows: TGTGCCAGCAGACAGGGGGCAGAGACCCAGTACTTC.

This clonotype has only a few counts. CDR3 loop: CAWSQVTGFGYGYTF. CDR3 coding DNA: TGTGCCTGGAGTCAAGTGACGGGATTCGGCTATGGCTACACCTTC. V usage is TRBV30 and J usage is TRBJ1-2; D unclear. This CDR3 has 15 amino acids. V was shortened by 2 bases and J by 4 bases, with 17 bases between the two germline ends. Germline V gene sequence: CDR1 GTSNPN, CDR2 SVGIG (reference sequence).

Many counts were recorded for this clonotype. V usage is TRBV30 and J usage is TRBJ1-1; no clear D gene. The CDR3 loop spans 13 amino acids. V lost 0 bases to trimming and J lost 6 bases, with 11 bases between them. The germline V gene has CDR1 GTSNPN and CDR2 SVGIG (reference sequence). Written as DNA, the CDR3 is TGTGCCTGGAGTGTAGAAGGAGCTTCTGAAGCTTTCTTT. It codes for CAWSVEGASEAFF.

This clonotype was found many times. The chain is built from TRBV30 and TRBJ1-5; D is ambiguous. Per germline, CDR1 GTSNPN and CDR2 SVGIG (reference sequence). V shed 2 bases and J shed 2 bases, with 7 bases lying between them. The CDR3 is 13 amino acids. Here the CDR3 reads CAWSMDRNQPQHF. The CDR3 nucleotides read TGTGCCTGGAGTATGGATCGCAATCAGCCCCAGCATTTT.

This clonotype showed up many times. J is TRBJ1-2 and V is TRBV24-1, with D tentatively TRBD1 (6 bases). The germline gives CDR1 KGHDR, CDR2 SFDVKD. Between the trimmed V and J ends, which lost 3 bases and 3 bases, there was a span of 10 bases. The CDR3 is made up of 14 amino acids. CDR3 amino acids: CATSDQGFYYGYTF. CDR3 DNA: TGTGCCACCAGTGATCAGGGGTTTTACTATGGCTACACCTTC.

The sample holds many counts of this clonotype. This chain links TRBV7-3 with TRBJ2-5; D is undetermined. With 2 bases removed from V and 5 bases from J, the gap between germline ends came to 9 bases. From germline, CDR1 is SGHTA and CDR2 FQGTGA. CDR3 length: 13 amino acids. This CDR3 reads CASSLDPLETQYF. Here the CDR3 DNA reads TGTGCCAGCAGCTTAGATCCCCTCGAGACCCAGTACTTC.

This clonotype was found many times. The V gene is TRBV27, the J gene TRBJ1-1, with TRBD1 matching 7 bases. Germline loops: CDR1 MNHEY, CDR2 SMNVEV (reference sequence). This CDR3 has 15 residues. Trimming removed 8 bases from V and 4 bases from J; junction bases left unmatched: 13. CDR3 loop: CASPGIGQVSTEAFF. CDR3 coding DNA: TGTGCCAGCCCTGGTATCGGACAGGTATCCACTGAAGCTTTCTTT.

Remarks on this clonotype: Being one base from a much bigger clone, this may be a read error. The genes are TRBV5-1 and TRBJ1-1; D ambiguous. Germline assignment: CDR1 SGHRS and CDR2 YFSETQ. The CDR3 runs to 15 residues. Between the trimmed V and J ends, which lost 0 bases and 8 bases, there was a span of 17 bases. CDR3 sequence reads: CASSLAGPPGEEAFF. In DNA, the CDR3 is TGCGCCAGCAGCTTGGCCGGCCCTCCGGGAGAAGAAGCTTTCTTT.

This clonotype was counted at least ten times. The gene calls are TRBV7-3 and TRBJ2-2; D not resolved. Germline lookup yields CDR1 SGHTA and CDR2 FQGTGA. The V gene lost 3 bases and the J gene lost 5 bases, with 13 bases spanning the gap. The CDR3 contains 15 residues. The CDR3 bases are TGTGCCAGCAGCTTGGGGTCCCCCACGACCGGGGAGCTGTTTTTT. Translated, it gives CASSLGSPTTGELFF.

The CDR3 nucleotides read TGTGCCAGCAGTTCCGACAGCTCCTCCTACGAGCAGTACTTC. Translating it yields CASSSDSSSYEQYF. The chain joins TRBV6-5 to TRBJ2-7; maybe TRBD1 (5 bases). The V end lost 4 bases, the J end lost 0 bases, and 10 bases lay between the germline ends. The CDR3 has 14 residues. Germline V gene sequence: CDR1 MNHEY, CDR2 SVGAGI.

The table lists this clonotype with many counts. V usage is TRBV20-1 and J usage is TRBJ2-5; 7 bases map to TRBD1. Germline-derived CDR1 and CDR2 are DFQATT and SNEGSKA (reference sequence). Losses at the gene ends were 1 base for V and 5 bases for J; bases not matched to a gene: 10. CDR3 length equals 15 residues. The CDR3 is CSARAPREGQETQYF. The CDR3 nucleotides are TGCAGTGCTAGAGCCCCCCGAGAGGGACAGGAGACCCAGTACTTC.

This clonotype was seen at least ten times. The chain joins TRBV12-3 or TRBV12-4 to TRBJ1-5; D remains ambiguous. The CDR3 is made up of 12 amino acids. V was pared by 0 bases and J by 6 bases, with 3 bases between. The CDR3 DNA reads TGTGCCAGCAGTTTAGCAGGTCAGCCCCAGCATTTT. Translation: CASSLAGQPQHF.

With respect to this clonotype: A read error may be the cause here, since a much bigger clone is one base away. This rearrangement joins TRBV27 to TRBJ1-1, with D possibly matching TRBD1 (5 bases). Germline CDR1 reads MNHEY; CDR2 reads SMNVEV (reference sequence). Trimming stripped 4 bases from V and 9 bases from J, with 12 bases between. The CDR3 length is 12 residues. This chain's CDR3 is CASSSRGTKAFF. CDR3 nucleotides: TGTGCCAGCAGTTCACGAGGGACCAAAGCTTTCTTT.

This sequence joins TRBV6-5 and TRBJ2-2, with D possibly being TRBD1 (5 bases). V gave up 2 bases and J gave up 2 bases, with 9 bases separating them. The CDR3 sequence is 15 residues long. CDR1 is MNHEY, CDR2 SVGAGI, per germline. CDR3 region: CASSYGQGNTGELFF. The DNA for the CDR3 is TGTGCCAGCAGTTACGGCCAGGGTAACACCGGGGAGCTGTTTTTT.

At least ten counts were recorded for this clonotype. V is TRBV27 and J is TRBJ2-7; maybe TRBD1 (6 bases). The CDR3 runs to 15 residues. V was pared by 0 bases and J by 4 bases, with 13 bases between. Germline CDR1 and CDR2: MNHEY and SMNVEV (reference sequence). As DNA, the CDR3 is TGTGCCAGCAGTTTATCGCCAGGGGCAGGTTACGAGCAGTACTTC. It translates to CASSLSPGAGYEQYF.

This clonotype was counted ten times or more. The chain's CDR3 is CASSPSGLAGDRVQYF. The CDR3 nucleotides are TGTGCCAGCAGTCCCTCCGGACTAGCGGGAGATAGGGTCCAGTACTTC. V and J are TRBV28 and TRBJ2-5, with 13 bases lining up with TRBD2. V lost 5 bases to trimming and J lost 10 bases; unmatched junction nucleotides: 13. Germline CDR1 is MDHEN and CDR2 is SYDVKM. The CDR3 is made up of 16 amino acids.

This clonotype has ten or more counts. The chain has TRBV14 and TRBJ2-7; tentative D call: TRBD1 (6 bases). CDR3 size: 14 residues. CDR1 and CDR2 (germline): SGHDN, FVKESK. The V gene lost 4 bases and the J gene lost 1 base, with 11 bases spanning the gap. CDR3 region: CASSRYRVSYEQYF. CDR3 DNA sequence: TGTGCCAGCAGCCGGTACAGGGTTTCCTACGAGCAGTACTTC.

This clonotype was seen ten or more times. V and J are TRBV29-1 and TRBJ1-2; D not certain. Germline-derived CDR1 and CDR2 are SQVTM and ANQGSEA. V shed 3 bases and J shed 5 bases, with 4 bases lying between them. This CDR3 has 10 amino acids. Here the CDR3 reads CSVELYGYTF. In DNA form, the CDR3 reads TGCAGCGTTGAGCTGTATGGCTACACCTTC. The full variable domain, rest sourced from reference TRBV29-1 and TRBJ1-2, is SAVISQKPSRDICQRGTSLTIQCQVDSQVTMMFWYRQQPGQSLTLIATANQGSEATYESGFVIDKFPISRPNLTFSTLTVSNMSPEDSSIYLCSVELYGYTFGSGTRLTVV.